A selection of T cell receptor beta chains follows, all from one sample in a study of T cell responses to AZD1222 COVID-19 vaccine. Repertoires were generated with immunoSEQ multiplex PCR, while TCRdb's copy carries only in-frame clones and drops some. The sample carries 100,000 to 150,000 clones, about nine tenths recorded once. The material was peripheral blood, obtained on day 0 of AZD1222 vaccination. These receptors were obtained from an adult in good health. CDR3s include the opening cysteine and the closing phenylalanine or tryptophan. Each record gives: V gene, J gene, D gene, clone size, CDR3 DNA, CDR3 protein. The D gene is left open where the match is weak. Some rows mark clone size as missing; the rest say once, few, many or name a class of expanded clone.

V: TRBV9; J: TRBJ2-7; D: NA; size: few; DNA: TGTGCCAGCAGCCGGTCCGGGGACTCCTACGAGCAGTACTTC; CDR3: CASSRSGDSYEQYF
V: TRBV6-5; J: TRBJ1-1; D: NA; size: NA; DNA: TGTGCCAGCAGTAGCAGGGTGGGGAACACTGAAGCTTTCTTT; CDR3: CASSSRVGNTEAFF
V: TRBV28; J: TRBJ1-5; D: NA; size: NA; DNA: TGTGCCAGCAGTTTCACCCAGGGGTCCACTCCGGGGAGCAATCAGCCCCAGCATTTT; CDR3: CASSFTQGSTPGSNQPQHF
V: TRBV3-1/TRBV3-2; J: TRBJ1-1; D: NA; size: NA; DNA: TGTGCCAGCAGCCAGGGCGGTGGGCTTCCCCTTGGGGCTTTCTTT; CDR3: CASSQGGGLPLGAFF
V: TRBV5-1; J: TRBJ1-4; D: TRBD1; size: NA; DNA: TGCGCCAGCAGCAACGACAGGGGAGCTAATGAAAAACTGTTTTTT; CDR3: CASSNDRGANEKLFF
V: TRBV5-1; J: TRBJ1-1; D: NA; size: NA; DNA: TGCGCCAGCAGCATTGGACAGTCAAACACTGAAGCTTTCTTT; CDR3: CASSIGQSNTEAFF
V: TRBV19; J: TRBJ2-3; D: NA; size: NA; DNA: TGTGCCAGTAGTATAGATCTCTCTGCTAGCACAGATACGCAGTATTTT; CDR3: CASSIDLSASTDTQYF
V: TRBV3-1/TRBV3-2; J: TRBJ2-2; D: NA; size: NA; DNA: TGTGCCAGCAGCCAAAGGGGTGGCACCGGGGAGCTGTTTTTT; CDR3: CASSQRGGTGELFF
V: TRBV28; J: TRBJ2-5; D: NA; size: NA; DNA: TGTGCCAGCGTGGGGCTAGGTCAAGAGACCCAGTACTTC; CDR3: CASVGLGQETQYF
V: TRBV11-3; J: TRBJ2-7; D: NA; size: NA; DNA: TGTGCCAGCAGCTTAGATTCAAGTTACGAGCAGTACTTC; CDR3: CASSLDSSYEQYF
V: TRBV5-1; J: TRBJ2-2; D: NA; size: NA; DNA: TGCGCCAGCAGCTCACTAACAGTGGCGAACACCGGGGAGCTGTTTTTT; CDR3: CASSSLTVANTGELFF
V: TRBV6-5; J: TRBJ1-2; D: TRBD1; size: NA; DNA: TGTGCCAGCAGGTCAACAGGGGCTTATGGCTACACCTTC; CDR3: CASRSTGAYGYTF
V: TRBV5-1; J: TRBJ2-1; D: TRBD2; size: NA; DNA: TGCGCCAGCAGTCCATCCCGACTAGCGGGAGACAATGAGCAGTTCTTC; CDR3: CASSPSRLAGDNEQFF
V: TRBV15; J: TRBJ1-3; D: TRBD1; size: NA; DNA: TGTGCCACCAGCAGGGGGACAGGCTCTGGAAACACCATATATTTT; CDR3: CATSRGTGSGNTIYF
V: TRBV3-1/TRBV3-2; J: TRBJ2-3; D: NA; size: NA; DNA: TGTGCCAGCAGCCAAGCGATAGCGGCACATCAGAGGGCGCAGTATTTT; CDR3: CASSQAIAAHQRAQYF
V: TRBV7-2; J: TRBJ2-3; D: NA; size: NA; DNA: TGTGCCAGCAGCTTAAACGGGAGTCCAGATACGCAGTATTTT; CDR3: CASSLNGSPDTQYF
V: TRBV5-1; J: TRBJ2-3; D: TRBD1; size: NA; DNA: TGCGCCAGCAGCTTGGACAGGGGCCCGAGCACAGATACGCAGTATTTT; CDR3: CASSLDRGPSTDTQYF
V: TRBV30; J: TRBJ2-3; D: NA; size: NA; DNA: TGTGCCTGGAGACGGCTAGGACCTAGGACAGATACGCAGTATTTT; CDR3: CAWRRLGPRTDTQYF
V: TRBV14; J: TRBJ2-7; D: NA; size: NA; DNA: TGTGCCAGCAGCCACCCGGGGGCCTACGAGCAGTACTTC; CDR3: CASSHPGAYEQYF
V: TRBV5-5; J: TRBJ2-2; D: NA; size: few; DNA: TGTGCCAGCACCCCTGCTTTTTACACCGGGGAGCTGTTTTTT; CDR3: CASTPAFYTGELFF
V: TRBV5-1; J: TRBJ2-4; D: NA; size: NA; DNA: TGCGCCAGCAGCTTGTCGGGAGCCGGATTAGGAAACATTCAGTACTTC; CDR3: CASSLSGAGLGNIQYF
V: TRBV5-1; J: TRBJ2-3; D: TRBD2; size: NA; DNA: TGCGCCTCCTCGGAGACTAGCTGGAGCGCAGATACGCAGTATTTT; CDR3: CASSETSWSADTQYF
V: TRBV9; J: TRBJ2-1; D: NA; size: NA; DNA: TGTGCCAGCAGCCCCGCGCCGCAGGGTAACGAGCAGTTCTTC; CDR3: CASSPAPQGNEQFF
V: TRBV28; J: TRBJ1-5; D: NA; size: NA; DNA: TGTGCCAGCAGTTTATACAGGGTAGGGAGCAATCAGCCCCAGCATTTT; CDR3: CASSLYRVGSNQPQHF
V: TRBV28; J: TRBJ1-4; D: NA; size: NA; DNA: TGTGCCAGCAGTCCGCGGGGCGAAAAACTGTTTTTT; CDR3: CASSPRGEKLFF
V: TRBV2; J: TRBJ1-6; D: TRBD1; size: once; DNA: TGTGCCAGCAGTGACAGGAACAGGGGCTTAGGGTCACCCCTCCACTTT; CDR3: CASSDRNRGLGSPLHF
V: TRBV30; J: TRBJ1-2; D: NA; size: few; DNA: TGTGCCTGGAGAAAGCGGGGCCGAGGCTACACCTTC; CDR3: CAWRKRGRGYTF
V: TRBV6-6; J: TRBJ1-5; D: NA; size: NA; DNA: TGTGCCAGCAGCGCCGACAGAAATCAGCCCCAGCATTTT; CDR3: CASSADRNQPQHF
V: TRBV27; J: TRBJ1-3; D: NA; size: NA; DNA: TGTGCCAGCAGACGAGCCGGCAGTTCAATCTCTGGAAACACCATATATTTT; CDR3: CASRRAGSSISGNTIYF
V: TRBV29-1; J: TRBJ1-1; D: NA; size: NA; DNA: TGCAGCGTTGAAGGGCCGGGCTCCACTGAAGCTTTCTTT; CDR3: CSVEGPGSTEAFF
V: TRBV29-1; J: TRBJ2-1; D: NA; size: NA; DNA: TGCAGCGTGACCGAGTCGTACGATGAGCAGTTCTTC; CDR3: CSVTESYDEQFF
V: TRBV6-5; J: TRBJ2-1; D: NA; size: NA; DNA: TGTGCCAGCAGTTGGCCCTCAATTTCAGGGCCCAATGAGCAGTTCTTC; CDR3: CASSWPSISGPNEQFF
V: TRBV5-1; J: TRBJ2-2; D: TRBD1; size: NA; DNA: TGCGCCAGCAGCTTGGGACAGGGCAGGATCACCGGGGAGCTGTTTTTT; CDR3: CASSLGQGRITGELFF
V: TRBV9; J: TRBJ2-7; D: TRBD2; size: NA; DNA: TGTGCCAGCAGCGTCAGCGGGAGGGCGGGGGACGAGCAGTACTTC; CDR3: CASSVSGRAGDEQYF
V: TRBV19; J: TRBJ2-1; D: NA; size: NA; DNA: TGTGCCAGTAGTATTTCCCCGACAGGTCTATACAATGAGCAGTTCTTC; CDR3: CASSISPTGLYNEQFF
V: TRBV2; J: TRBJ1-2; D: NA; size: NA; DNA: TGTGCCAGCAGTGAAGCGGGGGGTTCGGGAGGCGGCTACACCTTC; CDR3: CASSEAGGSGGGYTF
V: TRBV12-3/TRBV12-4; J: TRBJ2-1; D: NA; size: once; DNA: TGTGCCAGCAGTCAAACAGGGTACAATGAGCAGTTCTTC; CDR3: CASSQTGYNEQFF
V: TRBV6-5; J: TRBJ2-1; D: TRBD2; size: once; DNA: TGTGCCAGCAGAATATTTAGCGGGTTCTCGTTCTTC; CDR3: CASRIFSGFSFF
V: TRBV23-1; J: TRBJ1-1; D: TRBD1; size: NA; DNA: TGCGCCAGCAGTCACCCGGACAGGGGGCGAGGGACTGAAGCTTTCTTT; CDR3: CASSHPDRGRGTEAFF
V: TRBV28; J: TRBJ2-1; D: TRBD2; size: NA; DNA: TGTGCCAGCACCCCCCACCAAGGACTAGCGGGAGGGGAGCAGTTCTTC; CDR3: CASTPHQGLAGGEQFF
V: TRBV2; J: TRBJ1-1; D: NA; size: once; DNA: TGTGCCAGCAGTGAGTTGGTGGCGGACACTGAAGCTTTCTTT; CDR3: CASSELVADTEAFF
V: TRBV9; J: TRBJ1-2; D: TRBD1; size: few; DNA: TGTGCCAGCAGCCCTCGGGACAGGGAAGGCTACACCTTC; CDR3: CASSPRDREGYTF
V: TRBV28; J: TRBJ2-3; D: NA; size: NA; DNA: TGTGCCAGCAGTCCTGCTGGGGCAGATACGCAGTATTTT; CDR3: CASSPAGADTQYF
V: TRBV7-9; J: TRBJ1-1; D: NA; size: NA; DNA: TGTGCCAGCAGCTTAGCGCCCGGGATGAACACTGAAGCTTTCTTT; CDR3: CASSLAPGMNTEAFF
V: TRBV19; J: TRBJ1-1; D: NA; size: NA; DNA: TGTGCCAGTAGTATAGCGGGGGGCGCATCGAGAGGCACTGAAGCTTTCTTT; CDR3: CASSIAGGASRGTEAFF
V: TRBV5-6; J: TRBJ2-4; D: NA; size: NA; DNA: TGTGCCAGCAGCCGGGGACTCGGGGAGGAAAACATTCAGTACTTC; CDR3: CASSRGLGEENIQYF
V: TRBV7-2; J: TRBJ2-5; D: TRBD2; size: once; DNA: TGTGCCAGCAGCTTCGCTAGCGGGAGTCTGGAGACCCAGTACTTC; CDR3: CASSFASGSLETQYF
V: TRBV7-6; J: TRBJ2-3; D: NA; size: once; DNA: TGTGCCAGCAGCTTAAGCAGGATCACAGATACGCAGTATTTT; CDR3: CASSLSRITDTQYF
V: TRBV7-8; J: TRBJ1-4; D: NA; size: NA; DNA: TGTGCCAGCAGCTTCCGGGATTCGACAACTAATGAAAAACTGTTTTTT; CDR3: CASSFRDSTTNEKLFF
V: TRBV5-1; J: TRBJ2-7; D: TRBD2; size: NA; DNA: TGCGCCAGCAGCTTGGGACTAGCGGGAGGGGGTTCCTACGAGCAGTACTTC; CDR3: CASSLGLAGGGSYEQYF
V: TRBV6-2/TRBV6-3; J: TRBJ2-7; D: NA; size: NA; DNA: TGTGCCAGCAGTTACTCTTCCGCTTACGAGCAGTACTTC; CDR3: CASSYSSAYEQYF
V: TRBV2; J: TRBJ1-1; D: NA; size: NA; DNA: TGTGCCAGCAGGCTCCTCGGACAAGGGTCCACCACTGAAGCTTTCTTT; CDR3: CASRLLGQGSTTEAFF
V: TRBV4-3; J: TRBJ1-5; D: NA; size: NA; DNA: TGCGCCAGCAGCCAGGAGGGAGGATTTGAGTCGCCCCAGCATTTT; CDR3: CASSQEGGFESPQHF